Each of the 32 T cell receptor beta chains below was sequenced from the same sample in a study of T-cell reconstitution after alpha-beta-depleted transplantation in children. Preparing the TCRbeta library involved the use of unique molecular identifiers. TCRdb used MiXCR to reprocess the PCR reads, holding one entry per CDR3 protein. The table has some 550,000 distinct CDR3 sequences, about 21% seen once. Sequenced here: PBMCs, mostly from graft donor cells, sampled 360 days after TCRalphabeta/CD19-depleted stem cell transplant. The source is a boy less than two years old who had a stem cell transplant for acute myeloid leukemia, so the T cells may come from the graft donor.

The V and J genes are TRBV13 and TRBJ1-4, with TRBD1 matching 8 bases. V shed 5 bases, J shed 6 bases, and the junction held 8 bases outside the gene matches. The CDR3 has 15 amino acids. Germline V lookup: CDR1 PRHDT, CDR2 FYEKMQ (reference sequence). The CDR3 protein is CASSRTPDRDEKLFF. The CDR3 region has the DNA TGTGCCAGCAGCCGAACGCCGGACAGGGATGAAAAACTGTTTTTT.

This clonotype came up many times. The V gene is TRBV29-1, the J gene TRBJ2-3; 7 nucleotides agree with TRBD2. The V gene's germline CDR1 is SQVTM and CDR2 ANQGSEA. Trimming at V came to 7 bases and at J to 6 bases, leaving 1 base not matched to a gene. The CDR3 covers 10 residues. CDR3 nucleotide sequence: TGCAGCGGGGGAGGGGATACGCAGTATTTT. As protein: CSGGGDTQYF.

This clonotype was picked up a small number of times. The rearrangement uses TRBV6-5 and TRBJ1-6; 7 bases fit TRBD1. Unmatched junction bases numbered 6, after V lost 2 bases and J lost 8 bases. CDR3 length equals 15 residues. Germline loops: CDR1 MNHEY, CDR2 SVGAGI. The CDR3 DNA follows: TGTGCCAGCAGTTACCGGACAGGACGTTATTCACCCCTCCACTTT. Its translation: CASSYRTGRYSPLHF.

This clonotype was detected only once. CDR3 loop: CSARAADMSAIPGYTF. In nucleotides, the CDR3 is TGCAGTGCTAGAGCCGCTGACATGTCGGCGATTCCTGGCTACACCTTC. The V gene is TRBV20-1, the J gene TRBJ1-2; D is ambiguous. The CDR3 totals 16 residues. V dropped 1 base and J dropped 7 bases, with 22 bases sitting between them. Looked up from germline, CDR1 is DFQATT and CDR2 is SNEGSKA (reference sequence).

This clonotype was counted ten times or more. The CDR3 reads CASRAGTETYEQYF. In nucleotides, the CDR3 is TGTGCCAGCAGGGCCGGGACAGAAACCTACGAGCAGTACTTC. The V call is TRBV9, the J call TRBJ2-7; 7 bases map to TRBD1. Germline loops: CDR1 SGDLS, CDR2 YYNGEE. Unmatched junction bases numbered 7, after V lost 5 bases and J lost 2 bases. The CDR3 is 14 residues long.

Turning to this clonotype: The junction shows a germline mismatch at one end, possibly a read error. The CDR3 reads CACSLGLAGGRANTGELFF. CDR3 bases: TGTGCCTGCAGTTTGGGGCTAGCGGGGGGGCGTGCGAACACCGGGGAGCTGTTTTTT. The genes are TRBV12-3 or TRBV12-4 and TRBJ2-2, with 12 bases lining up with TRBD2. The CDR3 runs to 19 residues.

The CDR3 nucleotides read TGTGCCAGCAGTGACTGGGGACAGGACGTCTATGGCTACACCTTC. Translating gives CASSDWGQDVYGYTF. The chain links TRBV11-3 to TRBJ1-2; 8 bases align to TRBD1. Germline trimming cut 6 bases from V and 4 bases from J; bases unmatched to any gene: 10. This CDR3 contains 15 residues. The germline CDR1 and CDR2 sequences are SGHNT and YENEEA. Together with reference TRBV11-3 and TRBJ1-2, the CDR3 gives the full variable domain: EAGVVQSPRYKIIEKKQPVAFWCNPISGHNTLYWYLQNLGQGPELLIRYENEEAVDDSQLPKDRFSAERLKGVDSTLKIQPAELGDSAVYLCASSDWGQDVYGYTFGSGTRLTVV.

This clonotype was recorded many times. The chain uses TRBV5-1 and TRBJ2-2; 7 bases align to TRBD1. Looked up from germline, CDR1 is SGHRS and CDR2 is YFSETQ. The junction had 8 bases not matched to a gene; V was cut back by 4 bases and J by 5 bases. The CDR3 has 15 residues. CDR3 nucleotides: TGCGCCAGCAGCAAGGGACAGTCTGGGACCGGGGAGCTGTTTTTT. It translates to CASSKGQSGTGELFF.

This sequence joins TRBV3-1 and TRBJ2-3, with TRBD2 matching 7 bases. The germline gives CDR1 LGHDT, CDR2 YNNKEL (reference sequence). Trimming at V came to 4 bases and at J to 6 bases, leaving 10 bases not matched to a gene. This CDR3 comprises 15 residues. DNA for the CDR3: TGTGCCAGCAGCCCCATGGGACTAACCCGGGATACGCAGTATTTT. It encodes CASSPMGLTRDTQYF.

As for this clonotype: A much larger clone sits a single nucleotide away, making a read error possible. J is TRBJ2-3 and V is TRBV10-2; 9 nucleotides agree with TRBD2. Germline-derived CDR1 and CDR2 are WSHSY and SAAADI. Trimming at V came to 3 bases and at J to 1 base, leaving 5 bases not matched to a gene. CDR3 length: 16 amino acids. The DNA for the CDR3 is TGCGCCAGCAGTGATACGGCTAGCGGGGGCACAGATACGCAGTATTTT. It codes for CASSDTASGGTDTQYF.

Here the CDR3 reads CATSEPRVNTGELFF. CDR3 bases: TGTGCCACCTCCGAACCCAGGGTAAACACCGGGGAGCTGTTTTTT. This chain links TRBV15 with TRBJ2-2, with D perhaps TRBD1 (5 bases). The germline V and J ends were trimmed by 8 bases and 2 bases, with 15 bases remaining between them. The CDR3 is 15 residues long. Germline CDR1 LNHNV, CDR2 YYDKDF (reference sequence).

This clonotype was observed at least ten times. V usage is TRBV28 and J usage is TRBJ2-7, with TRBD1 identical over 7 bases. The CDR3 is made up of 12 amino acids. Trimming removed 8 bases from V and 3 bases from J; junction bases left unmatched: 4. Germline CDR1 and CDR2: MDHEN and SYDVKM. Here the CDR3 DNA reads TGTGCCAGCTCTGGACAGGACTACGAGCAGTACGTC. This codes for CASSGQDYEQYV.

V usage is TRBV4-1 and J usage is TRBJ2-2; TRBD1 or TRBD2 may be the D gene (5 bases each). The CDR3 runs to 17 residues. Deletions cut 1 base from V and 0 bases from J, with 12 bases between. Germline V CDR1 and CDR2: MGHRA, YSYEKL. For the CDR3, the DNA is TGCGCCAGCAGCCAAGGTGGGACCGCCTCGAACACCGGGGAGCTGTTTTTT. This codes for CASSQGGTASNTGELFF.

The chain has TRBV7-9 and TRBJ1-4; D may be TRBD1 (5 bases). Looked up from germline, CDR1 is SEHNR and CDR2 is FQNEAQ (reference sequence). V was cut by 5 bases and J by 5 bases, with 15 bases left in between. This CDR3 has 15 amino acids. In nucleotides, the CDR3 is TGTGCCAGCAGCCCAGGGAGTTTCCAAAATGAAAAACTGTTTTTT. It yields the protein CASSPGSFQNEKLFF.

As for this clonotype: Germline is not matched at one junction end, which may reflect a read error. This chain links TRBV20-1 with TRBJ2-7; D is uncertain. Germline V gene data show CDR1 as DFQATT and CDR2 as SNEGSKA (reference sequence). The CDR3 extends over 12 amino acids. The CDR3 here is CSARAHSYEQYF. The CDR3 DNA reads as TGCAGTGCGAGAGCGCACTCCTACGAGCAGTACTTC.

The chain carries TRBV21-1 and TRBJ1-5. TRBV21-1 corresponds to a pseudogene. The CDR3 extends over 15 amino acids. This chain's CDR3 is CASRNQDYSNQPQHF. The CDR3 region has the DNA TGTGCCAGCAGAAACCAGGACTATAGCAATCAGCCCCAGCATTTT.

This sequence joins TRBV7-2 and TRBJ2-7, with unresolved D. Looked up from germline, CDR1 is SGHTA and CDR2 is FQGNSA. This CDR3 has 14 residues. V dropped 6 bases and J dropped 1 base, with 13 bases sitting between them. In nucleotides, the CDR3 is TGTGCCAGCAGTATTTTAGGTGGGTCCTACGAGCAGTACTTC. Its translation is CASSILGGSYEQYF. Drawing the rest from reference TRBV7-2 and TRBJ2-7, the complete variable domain is GAGVSQSPSNKVTEKGKDVELRCDPISGHTALYWYRQSLGQGLEFLIYFQGNSAPDKSGLPSDRFSAERTGGSVSTLTIQRTQQEDSAVYLCASSILGGSYEQYFGPGTRLTVT.

This clonotype appeared many times. The chain combines TRBV20-1 with TRBJ2-3; 7 bases map to TRBD2. CDR3 length: 14 residues. Per germline, CDR1 DFQATT and CDR2 SNEGSKA (reference sequence). Trimming at V came to 3 bases and at J to 0 bases, leaving 3 bases not matched to a gene. This CDR3 is CSASPAGSTDTQYF. DNA for the CDR3: TGCAGTGCTAGTCCAGCGGGGAGCACAGATACGCAGTATTTT.

This clonotype was observed a handful of times. The chain recombines TRBV20-1 with TRBJ2-7; 7 bases agree with TRBD2. The CDR3 has 14 residues. V shed 0 bases, J shed 1 base, and the junction held 3 bases outside the gene matches. CDR1 DFQATT and CDR2 SNEGSKA come from the germline V gene (reference sequence). CDR3: CSAREVSGSYEQYV. The CDR3, as DNA: TGCAGTGCTAGAGAGGTTAGCGGGTCCTACGAGCAGTACGTC.

A few counts support this clonotype. The chain is built from TRBV20-1 and TRBJ2-7, with a weak D call TRBD1 (6 bases). Germline V lookup: CDR1 DFQATT, CDR2 SNEGSKA (reference sequence). Trimming cost V 6 bases and J 3 bases, with 12 bases left between them. The CDR3 is 12 residues long. The CDR3 sequence is CSASRQDYEQYF. The CDR3 DNA is TGCAGTGCCAGTAGACAGGACTACGAGCAGTACTTC.

This clonotype showed up many times. The rearrangement links TRBV9 to TRBJ1-3, with D uncertain. The CDR3 contains 16 residues. The ends were cut back, 0 bases at V and 0 bases at J, with 10 bases in the middle. The germline V gene has CDR1 SGDLS and CDR2 YYNGEE. Here the CDR3 reads CASSVDPALSGNTIYF. In DNA, the CDR3 is TGTGCCAGCAGCGTAGACCCAGCACTCTCTGGAAACACCATATATTTT.

CDR3 amino acids: CASSLEAGGAHTQYF. CDR3 nucleotides: TGTGCCAGCAGCTTGGAGGCCGGGGGGGCCCATACGCAGTATTTT. The rearrangement joins TRBV5-4 to TRBJ2-3; TRBD2 matches 8 bases. The germline gives CDR1 SGHNT, CDR2 YYREEE (reference sequence). The junction had 7 bases not matched to a gene; V was cut back by 0 bases and J by 7 bases. The CDR3 is made up of 15 amino acids. Based on the CDR3 plus reference TRBV5-4 and TRBJ2-3, the full variable domain is ETGVTQSPTHLIKTRGQQVTLRCSSQSGHNTVSWYQQALGQGPQFIFQYYREEENGRGNFPPRFSGLQFPNYSSELNVNALELDDSALYLCASSLEAGGAHTQYFGPGTRLTVL.

This sequence joins TRBV7-8 and TRBJ2-5; D ambiguous. This CDR3 has 11 amino acids. Between the trimmed V and J ends, which lost 11 bases and 7 bases, there was a span of 14 bases. Germline V CDR1 and CDR2: SGHVS, FQNEAQ. The CDR3 DNA reads TGTGCCTCTGGGCCCATGGGGACCCAGTACTTC. Protein product: CASGPMGTQYF.

The chain recombines TRBV29-1 with TRBJ2-3; the D gene is possibly TRBD2 (6 bases). V was trimmed by 4 bases and J by 1 base, leaving 12 bases between them. The CDR3 totals 14 residues. CDR1 and CDR2 from the germline V gene are SQVTM and ANQGSEA. CDR3 sequence reads: CSVAGEDGTDTQYF. CDR3 in DNA: TGCAGCGTTGCCGGGGAGGACGGCACAGATACGCAGTATTTT.

The chain uses TRBV6-1 and TRBJ2-1; D perhaps matches TRBD1 (6 bases). The CDR3 has 15 amino acids. Looked up from germline, CDR1 is MNHNS and CDR2 is SASEGT. With 6 bases removed from V and 5 bases from J, the gap between germline ends came to 17 bases. The CDR3 loop reads CASRTAGTPDNEQFF. The CDR3 nucleotides read TGTGCCAGCAGAACCGCCGGGACACCGGACAATGAGCAGTTCTTC.

This clonotype was picked up many times. The rearrangement uses TRBV10-3 and TRBJ2-5; D remains unclear. Germline V gene lookup returns CDR1 ENHRY and CDR2 SYGVKD. The CDR3 loop spans 12 amino acids. Trimming removed 3 bases at V and 2 bases at J, with 4 bases between. The CDR3 nucleotides are TGTGCCATCAGTGACTTACAAGAGACCCAGTACTTC. Amino acid sequence: CAISDLQETQYF.

This clonotype was observed many times. J is TRBJ1-6 and V is TRBV10-3; no reliable D call. Trimming removed 5 bases at V and 0 bases at J, with 5 bases between. Germline CDR1 and CDR2: ENHRY and SYGVKD. The CDR3 totals 14 residues. CDR3 amino acids: CAISTSSYNSPLHF. CDR3 nucleotide sequence: TGTGCCATCAGTACTTCCTCCTATAATTCACCCCTCCACTTT.

This clonotype was seen only a few times. The chain carries TRBV5-1 and TRBJ2-1, with 7 bases matching TRBD2. V lost 3 bases and J lost 2; bases outside the gene matches: 14. CDR1 SGHRS and CDR2 YFSETQ come from the germline V gene. The CDR3 sequence is 18 residues long. The CDR3 DNA reads TGCGCCAGCAGCTCGCGGGCTCGAGCTAGCGGTACCTACAATGAGCAGTTCTTC. Residues: CASSSRARASGTYNEQFF. Drawing the rest from reference TRBV5-1 and TRBJ2-1, the complete variable domain is KAGVTQTPRYLIKTRGQQVTLSCSPISGHRSVSWYQQTPGQGLQFLFEYFSETQRNKGNFPGRFSGRQFSNSRSEMNVSTLELGDSALYLCASSSRARASGTYNEQFFGPGTRLTVL.

This clonotype appeared many times. The chain joins TRBV4-2 to TRBJ2-3; D possibly corresponds to TRBD1 (6 bases). The germline V gene has CDR1 LGHNA and CDR2 YNFKEQ. The CDR3 loop spans 12 amino acids. The ends were cut back, 6 bases at V and 9 bases at J, with 13 bases in the middle. The CDR3 protein is CASSGGRWTQYF. In DNA, the CDR3 is TGTGCCAGCAGTGGGGGCCGTTGGACGCAGTATTTT.

The chain employs TRBV27 and TRBJ2-3; TRBD2 is a possible D gene (6 bases). The CDR3 runs 16 residues. V lost 5 bases, J lost 5 bases, and 20 bases lay in between. From germline, CDR1 is MNHEY and CDR2 SMNVEV (reference sequence). The CDR3 here is CASSPLIGRSGDTQYF. For the CDR3, the DNA is TGTGCCAGCAGTCCCCTCATCGGGAGATCGGGAGATACGCAGTATTTT.

Of note for this clonotype: A clone one base away is much larger, so this may be a read error. This chain uses TRBV6-1 with TRBJ2-5; D is uncertain. Germline CDR1 MNHNS, CDR2 SASEGT. The CDR3 extends over 11 amino acids. V gave up 6 bases and J gave up 3 bases, with 5 bases separating them. CDR3 amino acids: CASREKETQYF. The CDR3 DNA sequence: TGTGCCAGCAGGGAAAAAGAGACCCAGTACTTC.

V and J are TRBV20-1 and TRBJ2-3, with TRBD1 matching 8 bases. CDR3 length: 14 residues. Germline trimming cut 6 bases from V and 2 bases from J; bases unmatched to any gene: 7. Germline lookup yields CDR1 DFQATT and CDR2 SNEGSKA (reference sequence). The CDR3 region has the DNA TGCAGTGCCAAGTTCAGGGGGCTCACAGATACGCAGTATTTT. Amino acids: CSAKFRGLTDTQYF.